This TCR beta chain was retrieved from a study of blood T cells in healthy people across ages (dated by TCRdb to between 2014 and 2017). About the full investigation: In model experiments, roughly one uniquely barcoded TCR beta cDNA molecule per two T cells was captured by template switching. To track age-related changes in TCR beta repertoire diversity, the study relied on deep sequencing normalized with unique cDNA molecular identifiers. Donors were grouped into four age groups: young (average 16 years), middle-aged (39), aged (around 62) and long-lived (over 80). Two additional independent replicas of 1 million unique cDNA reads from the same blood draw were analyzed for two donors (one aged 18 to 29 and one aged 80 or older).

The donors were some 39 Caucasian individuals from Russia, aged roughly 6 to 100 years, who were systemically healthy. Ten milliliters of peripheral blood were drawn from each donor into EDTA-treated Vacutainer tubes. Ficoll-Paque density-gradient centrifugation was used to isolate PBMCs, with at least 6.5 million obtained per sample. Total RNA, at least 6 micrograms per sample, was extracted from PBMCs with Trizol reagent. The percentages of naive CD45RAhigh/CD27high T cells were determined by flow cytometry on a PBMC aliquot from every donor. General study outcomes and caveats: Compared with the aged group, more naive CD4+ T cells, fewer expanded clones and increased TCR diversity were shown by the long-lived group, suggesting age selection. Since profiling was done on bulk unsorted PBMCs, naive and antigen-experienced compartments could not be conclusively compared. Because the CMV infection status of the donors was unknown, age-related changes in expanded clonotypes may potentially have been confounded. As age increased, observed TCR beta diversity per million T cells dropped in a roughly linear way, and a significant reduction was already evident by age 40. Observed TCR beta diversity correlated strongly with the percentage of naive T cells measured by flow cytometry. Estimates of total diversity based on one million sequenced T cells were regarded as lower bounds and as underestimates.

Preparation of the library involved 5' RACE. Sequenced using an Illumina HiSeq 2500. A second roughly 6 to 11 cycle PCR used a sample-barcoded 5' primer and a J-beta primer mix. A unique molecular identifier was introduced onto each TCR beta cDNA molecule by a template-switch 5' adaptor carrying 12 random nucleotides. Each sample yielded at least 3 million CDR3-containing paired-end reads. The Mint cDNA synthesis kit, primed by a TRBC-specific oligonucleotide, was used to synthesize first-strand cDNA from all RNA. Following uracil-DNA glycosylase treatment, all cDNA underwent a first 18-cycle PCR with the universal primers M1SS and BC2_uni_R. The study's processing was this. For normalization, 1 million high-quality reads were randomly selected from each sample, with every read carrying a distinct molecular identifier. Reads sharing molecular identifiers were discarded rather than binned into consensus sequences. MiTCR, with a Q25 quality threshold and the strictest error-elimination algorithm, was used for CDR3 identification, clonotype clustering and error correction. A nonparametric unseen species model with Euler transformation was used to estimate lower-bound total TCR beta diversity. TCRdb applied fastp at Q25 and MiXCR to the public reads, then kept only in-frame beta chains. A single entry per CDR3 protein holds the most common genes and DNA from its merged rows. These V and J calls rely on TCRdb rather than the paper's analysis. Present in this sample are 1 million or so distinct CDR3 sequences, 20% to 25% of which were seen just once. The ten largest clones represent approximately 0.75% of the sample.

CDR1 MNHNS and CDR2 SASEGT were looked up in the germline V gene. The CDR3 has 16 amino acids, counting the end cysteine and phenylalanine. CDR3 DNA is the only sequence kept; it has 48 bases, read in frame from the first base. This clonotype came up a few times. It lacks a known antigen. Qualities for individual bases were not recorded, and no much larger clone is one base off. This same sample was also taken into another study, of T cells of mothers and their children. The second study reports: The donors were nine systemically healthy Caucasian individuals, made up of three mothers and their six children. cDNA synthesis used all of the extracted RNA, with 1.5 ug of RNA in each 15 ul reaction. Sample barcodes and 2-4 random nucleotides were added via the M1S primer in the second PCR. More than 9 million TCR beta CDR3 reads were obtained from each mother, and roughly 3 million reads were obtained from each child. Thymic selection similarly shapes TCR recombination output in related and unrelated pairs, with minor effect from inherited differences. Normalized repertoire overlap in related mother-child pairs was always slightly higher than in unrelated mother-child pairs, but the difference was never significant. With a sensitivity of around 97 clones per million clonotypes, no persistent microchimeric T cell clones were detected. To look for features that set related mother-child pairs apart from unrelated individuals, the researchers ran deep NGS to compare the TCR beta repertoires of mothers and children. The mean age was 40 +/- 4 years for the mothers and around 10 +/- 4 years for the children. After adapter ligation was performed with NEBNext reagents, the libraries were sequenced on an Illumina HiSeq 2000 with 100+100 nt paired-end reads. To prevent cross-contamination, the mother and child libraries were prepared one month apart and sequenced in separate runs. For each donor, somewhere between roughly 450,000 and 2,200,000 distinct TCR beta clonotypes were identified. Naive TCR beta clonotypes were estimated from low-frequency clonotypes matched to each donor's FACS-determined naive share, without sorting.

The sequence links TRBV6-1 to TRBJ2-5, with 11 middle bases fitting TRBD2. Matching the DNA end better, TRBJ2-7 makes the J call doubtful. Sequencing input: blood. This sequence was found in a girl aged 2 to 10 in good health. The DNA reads TGTGCCAGCAGCTCGGCTCTAGCGGGAGGATTGGACGAGCAGTACTTC. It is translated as CASSSALAGGLDEQYF.